A selection of T cell receptor beta chains follows, all from one sample in a study of T cell responses to AZD1222 COVID-19 vaccine. Assay used: immunoSEQ multiplex PCR; TCRdb lists only in-frame clones, some missing. The sample includes around 90,000 clones, approximately 91% seen only once; the top ten take more than 10%. This material consisted of peripheral blood, taken on day 0 of AZD1222 vaccination. These receptors were collected from an adult in good health. The CDR3 runs from the conserved cysteine through the conserved F or W. The D gene is left open where the match is weak. The size entry is marked missing in some rows and otherwise reads once, few, many or a size class.

j_call,d_call,v_call,clone_size,cdr3_nt,cdr3_aa
TRBJ2-7,TRBD1,TRBV7-6,.,TGTGCCAGCAGCCTCCCCGACAGGGTAAGGTACGAGCAGTACTTC,CASSLPDRVRYEQYF
TRBJ1-4,TRBD1,TRBV3-1/TRBV3-2,.,TGTGCCAGCCCCCCGGGACAGGGTTCACATGAAAAACTGTTTTTT,CASPPGQGSHEKLFF
TRBJ1-1,.,TRBV5-8,few,TGTGCCAGCAGCTTGGACAACATTAGGGCTTTCTTT,CASSLDNIRAFF
TRBJ2-1,TRBD2,TRBV10-2,.,TGCGCCAGCAGCCGGACTAGCGGGGGGAATGAGCAGTTCTTC,CASSRTSGGNEQFF
TRBJ1-2,.,TRBV27,.,TGTGCCAGCAGTTTTAATTCCCTCTATGGCTACACCTTC,CASSFNSLYGYTF
TRBJ2-1,.,TRBV30,once,TGTGCCTGGAGTGTTACTAGCCCCGTACATGAGCAGTTCTTC,CAWSVTSPVHEQFF
TRBJ2-7,.,TRBV7-2,.,TGTGCCAGCAGCTCCCGAACAGGACCCTCCTACGAGCAGTACTTC,CASSSRTGPSYEQYF
TRBJ1-5,.,TRBV7-2,.,TGTGCCAGCAGCTTAGATCAGAATCAGCCCCAGCATTTT,CASSLDQNQPQHF
TRBJ1-6,.,TRBV30,once,TGTGCCTGGGACGGGGGGGTAAATTCACCCCTCCACTTT,CAWDGGVNSPLHF
TRBJ2-3,.,TRBV7-3,.,TGTGCCAGCAGCTCGCCTACTGGTTCAGATACGCAGTATTTT,CASSSPTGSDTQYF
TRBJ1-2,.,TRBV28,once,TGTGCCAGCAGCGTTCCAGCTTCTAACTATGGCTACACCTTC,CASSVPASNYGYTF
TRBJ1-1,.,TRBV7-2,.,TGTGCCAGCAGCTCCGACCTCACTGAAGCTTTCTTT,CASSSDLTEAFF
TRBJ1-4,.,TRBV25-1,.,TGTGCCAGCAGTGAATTCTCCGGGGGGGGTGAAAAACTGTTTTTT,CASSEFSGGGEKLFF
TRBJ1-1,.,TRBV4-3,.,TGCGCCAGCAGCCAAGGTCGGTGGGGTAACACTGAAGCTTTCTTT,CASSQGRWGNTEAFF
TRBJ1-2,TRBD1,TRBV5-4,.,TGTGCCAGCAGCGCGGGGTCAGGGGGTTTTGGCTACACCTTC,CASSAGSGGFGYTF
TRBJ2-7,.,TRBV28,.,TGTGCCAGCAGTTGGGCTAACTCCTACGAGCAGTACTTC,CASSWANSYEQYF
TRBJ2-3,TRBD2,TRBV4-1,.,TGCGCCAGCAGCCAAACGGGCAGCGGGGGGGCCGAAGATACGCAGTATTTT,CASSQTGSGGAEDTQYF
TRBJ1-6,TRBD1,TRBV9,.,TGTGCCAGCAGCCTCCAGGGGGGGAATTCACCCCTCCACTTT,CASSLQGGNSPLHF
TRBJ2-7,.,TRBV25-1,.,TGTGCCAGCAGTGATAGACTCCCTCCGGGCGAGCAGTACTTC,CASSDRLPPGEQYF
TRBJ2-7,.,TRBV29-1,.,TGCAGCGTTGAAGATCAGTCAGGGGGGTACGAGCAGTACTTC,CSVEDQSGGYEQYF
TRBJ1-5,TRBD1,TRBV7-9,.,TGTGCCAGCAGCTTAGGACAGGGGAGAGACAATCAGCCCCAGCATTTT,CASSLGQGRDNQPQHF
TRBJ2-1,.,TRBV5-5,.,TGTGCCAGCAGCTTCGCCAGGGGATGGGACAATGAGCAGTTCTTC,CASSFARGWDNEQFF
TRBJ2-2,.,TRBV7-8,.,TGTGCCAGCAGCTTAGTGGGGGCCGCGAACACCGGGGAGCTGTTTTTT,CASSLVGAANTGELFF
TRBJ1-1,.,TRBV18,.,TGTGCCAGCTCACCGGGGGACAACACTGAAGCTTTCTTT,CASSPGDNTEAFF
TRBJ1-5,.,TRBV6-1,.,TGTGCCAGCAGTGCAGGACACGTACCTATGAATCAGCCCCAGCATTTT,CASSAGHVPMNQPQHF
TRBJ2-4,.,TRBV19,.,TGTGCCAGTAGTACCGTAACAGGGAGGGGGGCCAAAAACATTCAGTACTTC,CASSTVTGRGAKNIQYF
TRBJ1-5,.,TRBV4-2,.,TGTGCCAGCAGCCGGAATACAGGGAGCAATCAGCCCCAGCATTTT,CASSRNTGSNQPQHF
TRBJ2-1,.,TRBV12-3/TRBV12-4,.,TGTGCCAGCAGCCGGCGGGATGAGCAGTTCTTC,CASSRRDEQFF
TRBJ1-4,.,TRBV5-1,.,TGCGCCAGCAGCTTACAGGCTCCAACTAATGAAAAACTGTTTTTT,CASSLQAPTNEKLFF
TRBJ2-3,TRBD2,TRBV7-2,.,TGTGCCAGCAGCCCCGCCGTGGGGCTAGCGGGGGACATAGATACGCAGTATTTT,CASSPAVGLAGDIDTQYF
TRBJ1-1,TRBD1,TRBV5-1,.,TGCGCCAGCAGCCCTAGACAGGGGGCCGCTGAAGCTTTCTTT,CASSPRQGAAEAFF
TRBJ2-1,.,TRBV18,few,TGTGCCAGCTCACCACCTGAACAGTACAATGAGCAGTTCTTC,CASSPPEQYNEQFF
TRBJ1-1,.,TRBV19,.,TGTGCCAGTAGTATTCACGGACCGAACACTGAAGCTTTCTTT,CASSIHGPNTEAFF
TRBJ2-7,.,TRBV28,.,TGTGCCAGCTACAGTTTGTTGGGCTACGAGCAGTACTTC,CASYSLLGYEQYF
TRBJ2-1,.,TRBV15,.,TGTGCCACCAGCACGGGGCGGGGTGAGCAGTTCTTC,CATSTGRGEQFF
TRBJ1-1,.,TRBV27,.,TGTGCCAGCAGTTCACACATTAACACTGAAGCTTTCTTT,CASSSHINTEAFF
TRBJ2-5,.,TRBV24-1,.,TGTGCCACCAGTGATTCGGGAATCAAAGGGACCCAGTACTTC,CATSDSGIKGTQYF
TRBJ2-7,TRBD1,TRBV3-1/TRBV3-2,.,TGTGCCAGCAGTGGGGACAGTTCCTACGAGCAGTACTTC,CASSGDSSYEQYF
TRBJ2-1,TRBD2,TRBV28,few,TGTGCCAGCAGTTTAGGACTAGCGGTTAGTTTGCAGTTCTTC,CASSLGLAVSLQFF
TRBJ2-7,.,TRBV6-5,.,TGTGCCAGCAGTTACCGGGGAACCTACGAGCAGTACTTC,CASSYRGTYEQYF
TRBJ1-1,.,TRBV7-2,.,TGTGCCAGCAGCTTATTTGGGGGGGTAAGGGTCACTGAAGCTTTCTTT,CASSLFGGVRVTEAFF
TRBJ2-5,TRBD1,TRBV19,.,TGTGCCAGTAGCCAGGGACAGGGGACTGAGACCCAGTACTTC,CASSQGQGTETQYF
TRBJ1-2,.,TRBV5-1,.,TGCGCCAGCAGCTTAGGGACAACCAACTATGGCTACACCTTC,CASSLGTTNYGYTF
TRBJ2-7,.,TRBV13,.,TGTGCCAGCAGCTTAGGCATAGGGGAGAGCTACGAGCAGTACTTC,CASSLGIGESYEQYF
TRBJ1-1,.,TRBV7-9,once,TGTGCCAGCAGCTTAGCTGGGATGAACACTGAAGCTTTCTTT,CASSLAGMNTEAFF
TRBJ2-2,TRBD2,TRBV7-7,.,TGTGCCAGCAGCTCCACCCTCCAGCGGGGCACCGGGGAGCTGTTTTTT,CASSSTLQRGTGELFF